This paragraph reports one T cell receptor beta chain. The data belong to a study of blood T cell repertoires in COVID-19. Background on the study: Sites in the United States, Italy and Spain provided acute and convalescent COVID-19 samples. T cells, B-cell-depleted T cells, or PBMCs supplied cDNA or gDNA.

As processed by the authors: Reference gene primer amplification gave estimated nucleated cell counts. Sequenced by immunoSEQ multiplex PCR; TCRdb stores in-frame clones only, minus some. V and J calls plus clone size are reproduced from that table; the DNA served to infer D and trimming. The sample yields 70,000 to 90,000 clones, roughly 77% seen once. V lost 0 bases to trimming and J lost 2 bases, with 16 bases between them. The CDR3 has 17 residues. Germline assignment: CDR1 SGHVS and CDR2 FQNEAQ. The origin of this receptor is a human donor in a cohort sampled during active COVID-19. Sequencing was done on a sample of peripheral blood. The chain recombines TRBV7-8 with TRBJ1-1; possibly TRBD1 for D (6 bases). CDR3 sequence (DNA): TGTGCCAGCAGCTTAGCATCCCGGACAGTCCCTAACACTGAAGCTTTCTTT. It yields the protein CASSLASRTVPNTEAFF.